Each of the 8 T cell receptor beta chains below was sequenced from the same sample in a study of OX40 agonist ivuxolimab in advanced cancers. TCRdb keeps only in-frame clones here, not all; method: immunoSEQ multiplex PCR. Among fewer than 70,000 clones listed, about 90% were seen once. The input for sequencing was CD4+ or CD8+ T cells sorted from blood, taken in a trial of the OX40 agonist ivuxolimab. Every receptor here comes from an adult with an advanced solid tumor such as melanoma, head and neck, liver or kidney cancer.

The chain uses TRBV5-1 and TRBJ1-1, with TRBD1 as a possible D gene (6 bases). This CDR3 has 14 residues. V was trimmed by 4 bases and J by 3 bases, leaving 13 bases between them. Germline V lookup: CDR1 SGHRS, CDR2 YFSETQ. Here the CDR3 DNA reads TGCGCCAGCAGCGTAGTCCCAGGGGACACTGAAGCTTTCTTT. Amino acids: CASSVVPGDTEAFF.

The CDR3 protein is CASSRVGTYEQYF. The CDR3 DNA reads as TGTGCCAGCAGCAGGGTCGGGACCTACGAGCAGTACTTC. This chain links TRBV7-8 with TRBJ2-7; weak D call: TRBD2 (5 bases). V was trimmed by 5 bases and J by 2 bases, leaving 10 bases between them. CDR3 length: 13 residues. The germline CDR1 and CDR2 sequences are SGHVS and FQNEAQ.

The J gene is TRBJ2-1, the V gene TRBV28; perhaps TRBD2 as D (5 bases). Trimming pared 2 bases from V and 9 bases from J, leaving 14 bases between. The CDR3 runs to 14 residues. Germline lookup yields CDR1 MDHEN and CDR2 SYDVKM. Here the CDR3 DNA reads TGTGCCAGCAGTTTACCGGGATTAGGTGTTGAGCAGTTCTTC. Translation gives CASSLPGLGVEQFF.

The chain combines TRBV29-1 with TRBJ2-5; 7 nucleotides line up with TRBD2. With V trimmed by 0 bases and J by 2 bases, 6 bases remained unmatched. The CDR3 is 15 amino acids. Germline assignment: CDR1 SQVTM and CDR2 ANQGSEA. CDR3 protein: CSVEEVLAVQETQYF. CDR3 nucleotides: TGCAGCGTTGAAGAGGTCCTAGCGGTGCAAGAGACCCAGTACTTC.

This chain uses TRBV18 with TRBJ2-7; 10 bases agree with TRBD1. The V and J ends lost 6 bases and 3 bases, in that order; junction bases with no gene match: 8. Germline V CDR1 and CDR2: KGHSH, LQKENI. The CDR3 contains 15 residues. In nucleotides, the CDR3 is TGTGCCAGCTCGCCCCGGGACAGGGGATTCTACGAGCAGTACTTC. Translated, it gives CASSPRDRGFYEQYF.

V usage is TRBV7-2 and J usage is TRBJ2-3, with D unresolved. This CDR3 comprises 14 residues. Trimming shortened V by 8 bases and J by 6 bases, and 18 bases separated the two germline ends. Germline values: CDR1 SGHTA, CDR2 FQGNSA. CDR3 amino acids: CASQYRTARDTQYF. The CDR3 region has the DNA TGTGCCAGCCAGTACCGGACCGCCCGGGATACGCAGTATTTT.

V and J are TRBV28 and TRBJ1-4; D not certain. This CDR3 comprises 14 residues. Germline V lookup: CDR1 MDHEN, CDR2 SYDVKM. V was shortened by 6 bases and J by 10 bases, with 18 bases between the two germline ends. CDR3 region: CASSPGLKPGKLFF. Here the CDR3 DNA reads TGTGCCAGCAGCCCCGGATTAAAACCCGGAAAACTGTTTTTT.

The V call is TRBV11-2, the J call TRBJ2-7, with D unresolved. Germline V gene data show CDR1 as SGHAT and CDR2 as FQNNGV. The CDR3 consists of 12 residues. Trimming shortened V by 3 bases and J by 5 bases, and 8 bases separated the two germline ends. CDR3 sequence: CASSFGVDEQYV. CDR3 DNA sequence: TGTGCCAGCAGCTTCGGCGTCGACGAGCAGTACGTC.